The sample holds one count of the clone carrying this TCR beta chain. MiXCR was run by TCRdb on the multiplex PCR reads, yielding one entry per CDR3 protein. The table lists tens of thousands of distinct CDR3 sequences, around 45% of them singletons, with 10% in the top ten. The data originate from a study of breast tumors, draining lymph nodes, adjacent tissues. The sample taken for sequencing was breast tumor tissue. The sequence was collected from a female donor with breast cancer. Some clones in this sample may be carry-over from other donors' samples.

In nucleotides, the CDR3 is TGCGCCAGCAGCTTTGAGGGCTCCTACGAGCAGTACTTC. It yields the protein CASSFEGSYEQYF. The chain combines TRBV5-1 with TRBJ2-7; tentatively, D is TRBD2 (5 bases). CDR1 is SGHRS and CDR2 is YFSETQ in the germline V gene. The CDR3 is 13 residues long. With 2 bases removed from V and 0 bases from J, the gap between germline ends came to 6 bases.